Each of the 6 T cell receptor beta chains below was sequenced from the same sample in a study of CD8+ T cells in alopecia areata. Isolated RNA was reverse transcribed into cDNA used as the sequencing template. TCRdb keeps only in-frame clones here, not all; method: immunoSEQ multiplex PCR. The data contain under 85,000 clones, 45% to 55% of them singletons. The sample was CD8+ T cells sorted from blood, taken at week 0. The receptor source for this set is a human donor with alopecia areata.

This clone was observed a single time. This rearrangement joins TRBV25-1 to TRBJ2-1, with unresolved D. Germline lookup yields CDR1 MGHDK and CDR2 SYGVNS. Trimming pared 2 bases from V and 8 bases from J, leaving 4 bases between. The CDR3 is made up of 11 amino acids. Written as DNA, the CDR3 is TGTGCCAGCAGTGAAGCGTATGAGCAGTTCTTC. Translated, it gives CASSEAYEQFF.

This clone occurred a few times. V usage is TRBV4-1 and J usage is TRBJ1-2; D is unresolved. CDR1 is MGHRA, CDR2 YSYEKL, per germline. V gave up 0 bases and J gave up 8 bases, with 7 bases separating them. The CDR3 runs 12 residues. Written as DNA, the CDR3 is TGCGCCAGCAGCCAAGATCGCACGGGCTACACCTTC. Translating it yields CASSQDRTGYTF.

By share, this clone counts as medium-sized. The chain recombines TRBV11-2 with TRBJ1-1, with D perhaps matching TRBD1 (6 bases). Trimming shortened V by 4 bases and J by 3 bases, and 21 bases separated the two germline ends. CDR1 and CDR2 from the germline V gene are SGHAT and FQNNGV. The CDR3 length is 17 residues. Written as DNA, the CDR3 is TGTGCCAGCAGCTCGACAGGAAACGGGGATCGGGACACTGAAGCTTTCTTT. Its protein is CASSSTGNGDRDTEAFF.

This clone was picked up a small number of times. The chain couples TRBV7-9 to TRBJ2-4, with D possibly TRBD2 on 5 matching bases. V was clipped by 5 bases and J by 8 bases, with 22 bases between them. The CDR3 has 16 residues. CDR1 and CDR2 from the germline V gene are SEHNR and FQNEAQ (reference sequence). The CDR3 DNA follows: TGTGCCAGCAGCCCCCCGGACGGGATCCCCCAGGACATTCAGTACTTC. Its protein is CASSPPDGIPQDIQYF.

The chain combines TRBV9 with TRBJ1-5; no clear D gene. V gave up 0 bases and J gave up 6 bases, with 7 bases separating them. Germline loops: CDR1 SGDLS, CDR2 YYNGEE. This CDR3 has 13 residues. The CDR3 DNA is TGTGCCAGCAGCGTAGAGGGAGGTCAGCCCCAGCATTTT. As protein: CASSVEGGQPQHF.

This chain joins TRBV25-1 and TRBJ2-7; D is perhaps TRBD1 (8 bases). The V end lost 4 bases, the J end lost 0 bases, and 16 bases lay between the germline ends. The CDR3 is 16 residues long. Germline CDR1 is MGHDK and CDR2 is SYGVNS. The CDR3 DNA sequence: TGTGCCAGCAGTGTAGACAGGGGAGGGGCCTCCTACGAGCAGTACTTC. This translates into CASSVDRGGASYEQYF.